Following are 27 T cell receptor beta chains from one sample sequenced in a study of shared clonotypes between healthy human individuals. Only in-frame clones appear in the TCRdb table, and some are missing; sequencing was by immunoSEQ multiplex PCR. The data contain about a million clones, approximately 77% of them seen just once; the ten biggest clones take up 0.85% to 1%. Sequenced sample: memory CD4+ T cells from PBMCs. The subset is: CD45RA-negative fraction. The receptors here all came from a man aged 18 to 29 in good health. Some clones in this sample may be carry-over from other donors' samples.

This clone turned up a few times. This sample includes further DNA sequences coding for the same CDR3. CDR3 amino acids: CASSLSGNTEAFF. The CDR3, as DNA: TGTGCCAGCAGCTTATCGGGAAACACTGAAGCTTTCTTT. V is TRBV7-3 and J is TRBJ1-1, with D hard to call. This CDR3 is built from 13 residues. Looked up from germline, CDR1 is SGHTA and CDR2 is FQGTGA. V was pared by 2 bases and J by 2 bases, with 6 bases between.

Only a few counts were recorded for this clone. The V and J genes are TRBV5-1 and TRBJ1-1, with 11 nucleotides matching TRBD1. Germline V gene lookup returns CDR1 SGHRS and CDR2 YFSETQ. The CDR3 loop spans 15 amino acids. The V and J ends lost 4 bases and 9 bases, in that order; junction bases with no gene match: 11. The CDR3 DNA is TGCGCCAGCAGCCCGAGGGGGACAGGGGGAAATCAAGCTTTCTTT. Protein product: CASSPRGTGGNQAFF.

The chain joins TRBV2 to TRBJ2-2; D unresolved. Trimming cost V 6 bases and J 7 bases, with 9 bases left between them. Per germline, CDR1 SNHLY and CDR2 FYNNEI. The CDR3 is 12 amino acids. The CDR3 region is CASSGHVGELFF. Written as DNA, the CDR3 is TGTGCCAGCAGCGGCCACGTCGGGGAGCTGTTTTTT.

CDR3 residues: CASSLEGQGEAFF. CDR3 coding DNA: TGTGCCAGCAGTTTAGAGGGACAGGGGGAAGCTTTCTTT. V and J are TRBV27 and TRBJ1-1; 10 bases match TRBD1. The germline V gene encodes CDR1 MNHEY and CDR2 SMNVEV (reference sequence). V lost 2 bases and J lost 8; bases outside the gene matches: 2. The CDR3 has 13 amino acids.

The V and J genes are TRBV6-1 and TRBJ1-3; no clear D. The length of the CDR3 is 15 residues. The germline V gene has CDR1 MNHNS and CDR2 SASEGT. The V end was cut by 8 bases, the J end by 0 bases, with 14 bases between. CDR3 residues: CASSRSGSSGNTIYF. CDR3 in DNA: TGTGCCAGCTCAAGATCGGGGTCCTCTGGAAACACCATATATTTT.

This CDR3 reads CASSLDPSGTGGEKLFF. For the CDR3, the DNA is TGTGCCAGTAGCCTAGACCCCTCCGGGACAGGGGGCGAAAAACTGTTTTTT. The chain combines TRBV19 with TRBJ1-4; the match to TRBD1 covers 12 bases. From germline, CDR1 is LNHDA and CDR2 SQIVND (reference sequence). J lost 8 bases, V lost 6 bases, and 13 bases had no gene match. This CDR3 is built from 17 residues.

A note on this clone: Within the sample, other DNA sequences also encode this same CDR3. The gene calls are TRBV2 and TRBJ2-7; no clear D gene. The ends were cut back, 6 bases at V and 3 bases at J, with 9 bases in the middle. Germline V gene sequence: CDR1 SNHLY, CDR2 FYNNEI. The CDR3 loop spans 12 amino acids. CDR3 nucleotides: TGTGCCAGCAGCCTTACGGACTACGAGCAGTACTTC. Protein sequence: CASSLTDYEQYF.

V usage is TRBV6-6 and J usage is TRBJ2-7; TRBD1 matches 9 bases. The V segment lost 10 bases and the J segment 9 bases; nucleotides outside the gene matches: 7. The germline gives CDR1 MNHNY, CDR2 SVGAGI (reference sequence). This CDR3 has 11 residues. The CDR3: CAIGQGNGQYF. In nucleotides, the CDR3 is TGTGCCATTGGACAGGGGAACGGGCAGTACTTC.

The chain links TRBV10-3 to TRBJ1-1; perhaps TRBD1 as D (6 bases). Germline CDR1 is ENHRY and CDR2 is SYGVKD. CDR3 length: 15 residues. V was shortened by 4 bases and J by 1 base, with 13 bases between the two germline ends. CDR3 sequence reads: CAISVGGQANTEAFF. The CDR3 DNA reads TGTGCCATCAGTGTGGGGGGGCAGGCGAACACTGAAGCTTTCTTT.

The V gene is TRBV5-4, the J gene TRBJ1-2, with 9 bases aligning to TRBD1. V lost 2 bases, J lost 8 bases, and 7 bases stayed unmatched. Germline V gene lookup returns CDR1 SGHNT and CDR2 YYREEE (reference sequence). The CDR3 is 14 residues long. CDR3 sequence reads: CASSFNRGLEGYTF. CDR3 DNA: TGTGCCAGCAGCTTTAACAGGGGGCTGGAGGGCTACACCTTC. Together with reference TRBV5-4 and TRBJ1-2, the CDR3 gives the full variable domain: ETGVTQSPTHLIKTRGQQVTLRCSSQSGHNTVSWYQQALGQGPQFIFQYYREEENGRGNFPPRFSGLQFPNYSSELNVNALELDDSALYLCASSFNRGLEGYTFGSGTRLTVV.

This chain joins TRBV6-5 and TRBJ2-7; 10 bases agree with TRBD1. With V trimmed by 5 bases and J by 13 bases, 11 bases remained unmatched. There are 13 residues in the CDR3. Germline CDR1 and CDR2: MNHEY and SVGAGI. CDR3 loop: CASSRSGTGDFYF. In DNA, the CDR3 is TGTGCCAGCAGTCGATCCGGGACAGGGGACTTCTACTTC.

This chain links TRBV25-1 with TRBJ2-1; 10 positions agree with TRBD2. Germline V gives CDR1 MGHDK, CDR2 SYGVNS. The CDR3 spans 18 residues. J gave up 3 bases and V 7 bases, and 15 bases lay outside the gene matches. This CDR3 reads CASTPNSILAGVYNEQFF. CDR3 nucleotides: TGTGCCAGCACACCCAACTCGATTCTAGCGGGAGTCTACAATGAGCAGTTCTTC. Based on the CDR3 plus reference TRBV25-1 and TRBJ2-1, the full variable domain is EADIYQTPRYLVIGTGKKITLECSQTMGHDKMYWYQQDPGMELHLIHYSYGVNSTEKGDLSSESTVSRIRTEHFPLTLESARPSHTSQYLCASTPNSILAGVYNEQFFGPGTRLTVL.

There are a few counts of this clone. Other DNA sequences in the sample encode the same CDR3. The chain couples TRBV9 to TRBJ1-1; 8 bases match TRBD1. The CDR3 consists of 13 residues. CDR1 and CDR2 (germline): SGDLS, YYNGEE. Unmatched junction bases numbered 0, after V lost 0 bases and J lost 5 bases. The CDR3 DNA sequence: TGTGCCAGCAGCGTAGGGACAGGGACTGAAGCTTTCTTT. Translation gives CASSVGTGTEAFF. Supplemented by reference TRBV9 and TRBJ1-1, the full variable domain reads DSGVTQTPKHLITATGQRVTLRCSPRSGDLSVYWYQQSLDQGLQFLIQYYNGEERAKGNILERFSAQQFPDLHSELNLSSLELGDSALYFCASSVGTGTEAFFGQGTRLTVV.

The V gene is TRBV5-6, the J gene TRBJ2-1; D is uncertain. CDR1 and CDR2 from the germline V gene are SGHDT and YYEEEE. The CDR3 contains 17 residues. Trimming pared 0 bases from V and 0 bases from J, leaving 13 bases between. CDR3 nucleotides: TGTGCCAGCAGCTTGGCCCGTGGGTCCCGCTCCTACAATGAGCAGTTCTTC. Translating it yields CASSLARGSRSYNEQFF.

The chain combines TRBV2 with TRBJ2-7; 9 bases are a match to TRBD2. This CDR3 spans 16 amino acids. The germline V gene has CDR1 SNHLY and CDR2 FYNNEI. V was pared by 3 bases and J by 7 bases, with 13 bases of the junction left unmatched. Written as DNA, the CDR3 is TGTGCCAGCAGTGATGGACTAGCGAATAGCCCGTTGGAGCAGTACTTC. Translation: CASSDGLANSPLEQYF.

J is TRBJ2-4 and V is TRBV10-3, with 8 positions matching TRBD2. V was pared by 3 bases and J by 0 bases, with 4 bases of the junction left unmatched. CDR1 is ENHRY, CDR2 SYGVKD, per germline. The CDR3 is 16 residues long. CDR3 nucleotides: TGTGCCATCAGTGACTCGGGGGGGCTAGCCAAAAACATTCAGTACTTC. Translation gives CAISDSGGLAKNIQYF.

Note on this clone: Within the sample, other DNA sequences also encode this same CDR3. The V call is TRBV9, the J call TRBJ2-7; D not resolved. CDR1 is SGDLS, CDR2 YYNGEE, per germline. The CDR3 loop spans 12 amino acids. Trimming pared 0 bases from V and 3 bases from J, leaving 4 bases between. As DNA, the CDR3 is TGTGCCAGCAGCGTAGAGGGCTACGAGCAGTACTTC. Amino acid sequence: CASSVEGYEQYF. Full variable domain (remainder filled in from reference TRBV9 and TRBJ2-7): DSGVTQTPKHLITATGQRVTLRCSPRSGDLSVYWYQQSLDQGLQFLIQYYNGEERAKGNILERFSAQQFPDLHSELNLSSLELGDSALYFCASSVEGYEQYFGPGTRLTVT.

This chain connects TRBV7-3 to TRBJ2-2; either TRBD1 or TRBD2 may supply D (5 bases each). Per the germline V gene, CDR1 is SGHTA and CDR2 is FQGTGA. The CDR3 sequence is 14 residues long. Trimming took off 7 bases at V and 5 bases at J, with 14 bases between the two ends. CDR3 nucleotides: TGTGCCAGCATCGGGACCCCCGGGACCGGGGAGCTGTTTTTT. Translated, it gives CASIGTPGTGELFF.

The chain combines TRBV11-2 with TRBJ2-2; possibly TRBD2 for D (6 bases). The V end was cut by 5 bases, the J end by 4 bases, with 14 bases between. The CDR3 has 15 residues. Per germline, CDR1 SGHAT and CDR2 FQNNGV. CDR3 amino acids: CASSPRGTRTGELFF. The CDR3, as DNA: TGTGCCAGCAGCCCCCGGGGGACCCGCACCGGGGAGCTGTTTTTT.

This clone was picked up many times. The J gene is TRBJ2-3, the V gene TRBV4-3; D assignment may be TRBD1 or TRBD2 (5 bases each). V lost 8 bases and J lost 3, with 12 bases in between. The V gene's germline CDR1 is LGHNA and CDR2 YSLEER. The CDR3 sequence is 13 residues long. The CDR3 DNA follows: TGCGCCAGCCGCAGGGCGGGTACAGATACGCAGTATTTT. Translation gives CASRRAGTDTQYF.

The sample holds one count of this clone. This chain uses TRBV9 with TRBJ2-7; a weak D match, TRBD2 (6 bases). V lost 0 bases and J lost 3, with 10 bases in between. This CDR3 spans 14 amino acids. The germline V gene has CDR1 SGDLS and CDR2 YYNGEE. The CDR3 sequence is CASSVAGSDYEQYF. Here the CDR3 DNA reads TGTGCCAGCAGCGTAGCCGGGAGTGACTACGAGCAGTACTTC.

This clone has only one observation. The J gene is TRBJ2-1, the V gene TRBV4-3, with 12 bases aligning to TRBD2. The V and J ends lost 1 base and 7 bases, in that order; junction bases with no gene match: 2. The germline V gene encodes CDR1 LGHNA and CDR2 YSLEER. The CDR3 consists of 15 residues. The CDR3 protein is CASSQGLAGVNEQFF. The CDR3 DNA is TGCGCCAGCAGCCAAGGACTAGCGGGAGTTAATGAGCAGTTCTTC.

This chain links TRBV4-3 with TRBJ2-2; no clear D gene. Germline CDR1 LGHNA, CDR2 YSLEER. This CDR3 is 17 amino acids long. Trimming pared 0 bases from V and 0 bases from J, leaving 11 bases between. CDR3 sequence reads: CASSQDHSGANTGELFF. Written as DNA, the CDR3 is TGCGCCAGCAGCCAAGATCATTCAGGCGCGAACACCGGGGAGCTGTTTTTT.

J is TRBJ2-4 and V is TRBV16, with D tentatively TRBD1 (6 bases). With 0 bases removed from V and 9 bases from J, the gap between germline ends came to 15 bases. CDR1 and CDR2 (germline): KGHSY, FQNENV. The CDR3 runs to 15 residues. The CDR3 coding sequence is TGTGCCAGCAGCCAATCGACCCCAGGGGTGGGCATTCAGTACTTC. This sequence encodes CASSQSTPGVGIQYF.

The chain carries TRBV25-1 and TRBJ2-7, with no clear D. V was clipped by 6 bases and J by 3 bases, with 12 bases between them. Germline V gives CDR1 MGHDK, CDR2 SYGVNS. The CDR3 spans 13 residues. CDR3 bases: TGTGCCAGCAGCCCGGCGGTTTTCTACGAGCAGTACTTC. It is translated as CASSPAVFYEQYF.

About this clone: This is likely an artifact of a read error, given a far larger clone one base away. Other DNA sequences in the same sample also yield this CDR3. CDR3 bases: TGTGCCAGCAGCCCATCCGTGGGGAGCAAGCAGCCCCAGCATTTT. This gives the protein CASSPSVGSKQPQHF. The chain uses TRBV25-1 and TRBJ1-5, with D uncertain. The CDR3 has 15 residues. CDR1 is MGHDK, CDR2 SYGVNS, per germline.

The chain uses TRBV6-1 and TRBJ1-1, with a possible D match to TRBD1 (5 bases). The germline V gene encodes CDR1 MNHNS and CDR2 SASEGT. Trimming left V 4 bases short and J 0 bases short, with 9 bases between. The CDR3 spans 14 residues. CDR3 nucleotide sequence: TGTGCCAGCAGTGCACAGGATTTGAACACTGAAGCTTTCTTT. It is translated as CASSAQDLNTEAFF.